The 2 T cell receptor beta chains given below trace back to one sample, sequenced in a study of T cells in Graves' hyperthyroidism and ophthalmopathy. Amplification targeted TCR beta CDR3 regions from RNA transcripts. An initial round of RT-PCR targeting the TCR CDR3 relied on the HTBI primer set. MiXCR, applied by TCRdb to the multiplex PCR reads, yields one record per CDR3 protein. The sample shows approximately 420,000 distinct CDR3 sequences, around 15% of them seen only once. The sample consisted of blood. These receptors all come from a young woman with Graves' hyperthyroidism.

This clonotype has a count of ten or more. J is TRBJ2-7 and V is TRBV12-3 or TRBV12-4, with TRBD1 matching 7 bases. This CDR3 contains 13 residues. V was clipped by 7 bases and J by 0 bases; unmatched bases: 3. The CDR3, as DNA: TGTGCCAGCACCCGGGACAGCTCCTACGAGCAGTACTTC. Its protein product is CASTRDSSYEQYF.

This chain uses TRBV9 with TRBJ1-6; D unresolved. Per germline, CDR1 SGDLS and CDR2 YYNGEE. Trimming stripped 0 bases from V and 10 bases from J, with 17 bases between. The CDR3 covers 16 residues. CDR3 region: CASSVDESRVRSPLHF. The CDR3 DNA reads TGTGCCAGCAGCGTAGATGAGAGTAGGGTACGATCACCCCTCCACTTT.